These T cell receptor beta chains were read from a single sample in a study of blood T cell repertoires in COVID-19. The table came from immunoSEQ multiplex PCR; TCRdb's copy has only in-frame clones and leaves some out. In the table there are 83,000 or so clones, around 87% of which are singletons. Sequenced input: peripheral blood. The source is a man older than 75 with active or convalescent COVID-19. The CDR3 runs from the conserved cysteine through the conserved F or W. A D gene is named only where the DNA matches it firmly. Rows give clone size only sometimes, using once, few, many, or a class for an expanded clone.

CDR3nt | CDR3aa | d_gene | j_gene | v_gene | abundance
TGTGCCAGCAAAAATGACAGGGGGGAAAATCAGCCCCAGCATTTT | CASKNDRGENQPQHF | TRBD1 | TRBJ1-5 | TRBV6-5 | NA
TGTGCCAGTACTAGGGGGGGTAGTAGTAGTGAAAAACTGTTTTTT | CASTRGGSSSEKLFF | NA | TRBJ1-4 | TRBV19 | NA
TGTGCCAGCAGCCCCGGACAGCACTATGGCTACACCTTC | CASSPGQHYGYTF | NA | TRBJ1-2 | TRBV7-9 | once
TGTGCCAGCAGCCAGGGAGAGACCCAGTACTTC | CASSQGETQYF | NA | TRBJ2-5 | TRBV7-9 | NA
TGTGCCACCAGCAGATCCAAAGTGGGGACAGCAAGTCCAACTAATGAAAAACTGTTTTTT | CATSRSKVGTASPTNEKLFF | TRBD1 | TRBJ1-4 | TRBV15 | NA
TGTGCCAGCAGCTCGAGGGGAGGAGCCAGGTCCTACAATGAGCAGTTCTTC | CASSSRGGARSYNEQFF | NA | TRBJ2-1 | TRBV11-3 | NA
TGTGCCAGCAGCTTGGTGACAGGGAGCACAGATACGCAGTATTTT | CASSLVTGSTDTQYF | TRBD1 | TRBJ2-3 | TRBV5-4 | once
TGTGCCAGTAGCAATCGAGGGCTCTCCTATAATTCACCCCTCCACTTT | CASSNRGLSYNSPLHF | NA | TRBJ1-6 | TRBV19 | few
TGTGCATCTAACGGGGTCACCGGGGAGCTGTTTTTT | CASNGVTGELFF | NA | TRBJ2-2 | TRBV19 | NA
TGTGCCAGCAGCTTCCACAGGGACACTGAAGCTTTCTTT | CASSFHRDTEAFF | NA | TRBJ1-1 | TRBV5-4 | NA
TGTGCCAGCAGCTCCCGTGGAGACACTGAAGCTTTCTTT | CASSSRGDTEAFF | NA | TRBJ1-1 | TRBV5-5 | NA
TGTGCCAGCAGTTACGACAGGAGGAGGGAGACCCAGTACTTC | CASSYDRRRETQYF | NA | TRBJ2-5 | TRBV6-6 | NA
TGCAGCGCCATAACACCGGGACAGTTGAGCTCTGGAAACACCATATATTTT | CSAITPGQLSSGNTIYF | TRBD1 | TRBJ1-3 | TRBV29-1 | NA